This TCR beta chain was identified during a study of response to subunit inactivated influenza vaccine. Regarding the study as a whole: It was the authors' suggestion that each seasonal influenza vaccination recruits few new T cells.

Of note for this clonotype: What it binds is not known.

A single record per CDR3 protein comes from TCRdb applying MiXCR to the RT-PCR reads. The repertoire holds 650,000 to 800,000 distinct CDR3 sequences, 18% seen once, with approximately 10% in the top ten. Per germline, CDR1 DFQATT and CDR2 SNEGSKA (reference sequence). The CDR3 has 15 residues. V lost 6 bases to trimming and J lost 7 bases, with 19 bases between them. The origin of this receptor is a man aged 50 to 60 who received an inactivated influenza vaccine. J is TRBJ1-6 and V is TRBV20-1; maybe TRBD1 (6 bases). Here the sequenced sample was PBMCs from blood, taken roughly 5 days after vaccination. CDR3 amino acids: CSATRGSRGNSPLHF. Here the CDR3 DNA reads TGCAGTGCCACTCGGGGCTCGAGGGGGAATTCACCCCTCCACTTT.